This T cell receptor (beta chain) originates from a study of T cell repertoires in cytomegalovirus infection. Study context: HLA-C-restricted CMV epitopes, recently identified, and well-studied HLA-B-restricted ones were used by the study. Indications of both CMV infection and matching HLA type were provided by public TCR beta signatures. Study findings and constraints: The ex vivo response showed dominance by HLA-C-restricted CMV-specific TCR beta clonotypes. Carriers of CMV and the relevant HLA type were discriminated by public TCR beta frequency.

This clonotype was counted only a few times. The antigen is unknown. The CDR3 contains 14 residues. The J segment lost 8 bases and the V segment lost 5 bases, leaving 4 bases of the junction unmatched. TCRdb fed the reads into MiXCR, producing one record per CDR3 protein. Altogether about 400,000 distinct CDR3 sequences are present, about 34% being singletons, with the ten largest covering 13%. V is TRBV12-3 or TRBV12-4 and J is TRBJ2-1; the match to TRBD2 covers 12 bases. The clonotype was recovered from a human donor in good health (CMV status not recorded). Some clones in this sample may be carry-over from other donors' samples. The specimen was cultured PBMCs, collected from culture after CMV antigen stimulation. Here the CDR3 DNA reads TGTGCCAGCAGTACTGGACTAGCGGGATATGAGCAGTTCTTC. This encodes CASSTGLAGYEQFF.